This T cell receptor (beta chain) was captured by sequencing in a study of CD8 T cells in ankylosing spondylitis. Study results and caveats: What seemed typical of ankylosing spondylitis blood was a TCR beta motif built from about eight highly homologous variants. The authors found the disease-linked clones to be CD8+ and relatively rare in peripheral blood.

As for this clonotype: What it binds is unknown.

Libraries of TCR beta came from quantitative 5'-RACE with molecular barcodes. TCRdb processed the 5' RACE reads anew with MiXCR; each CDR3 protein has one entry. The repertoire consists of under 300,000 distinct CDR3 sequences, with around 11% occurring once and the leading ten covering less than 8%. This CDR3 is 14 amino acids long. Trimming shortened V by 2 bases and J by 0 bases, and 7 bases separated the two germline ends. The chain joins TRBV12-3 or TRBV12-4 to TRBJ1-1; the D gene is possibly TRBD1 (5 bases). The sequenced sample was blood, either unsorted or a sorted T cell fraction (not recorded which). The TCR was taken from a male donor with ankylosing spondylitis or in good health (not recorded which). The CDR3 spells CASSLTRVNTEAFF. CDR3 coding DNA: TGTGCCAGCAGTTTAACCAGGGTGAACACTGAAGCTTTCTTT.